This TCR beta chain was sequenced for a study of T cell changes during pregnancy in multiple sclerosis. Germline CDR1 SGHDN, CDR2 FVKESK. The CDR3 has 14 residues. V dropped 1 base and J dropped 8 bases, with 11 bases sitting between them. Sequenced by immunoSEQ multiplex PCR; TCRdb stores in-frame clones only, minus some. The sample contains tens of thousands of clones, 92% of which appear only once. This receptor was identified in a female donor with multiple sclerosis, enrolled in a pregnancy study. Here the sequenced sample was CD4+ T cells from peripheral blood mononuclear cells, taken in the second trimester of pregnancy. This sequence joins TRBV14 and TRBJ1-4; D is ambiguous. CDR3 residues: CASSQASFQEKLFF. CDR3 sequence (DNA): TGTGCCAGCAGCCAAGCTTCCTTCCAGGAAAAACTGTTTTTT.